This TCR beta chain was profiled in a study of T cells in Graves' hyperthyroidism and ophthalmopathy. Notes on the study in general: Most expanded thyroid clonotypes above 0.001 recurred in blood.

V dropped 2 bases and J dropped 7 bases, with 12 bases sitting between them. The CDR3 spans 15 residues. Germline V lookup: CDR1 MDHEN, CDR2 SYDVKM. Diagnosis relied on clinical symptoms, serum thyroxine and TRAb, thyroid ultrasound and orbital computed tomography. Details on this clonotype: Its target is unknown.

RNA transcripts provided the source from which TCR beta CDR3 regions were amplified. A first-round RT-PCR of the TCR CDR3 used the HTBI primer set. TCRdb processed the multiplex PCR reads anew with MiXCR; each CDR3 protein has one entry. The profile covers approximately 600,000 distinct CDR3 sequences, with 20% appearing a single time and roughly 30% taken by the ten largest. Sequencing was carried out using blood. This receptor was identified in a man between 25 and 39 years old with Graves' ophthalmopathy. The V gene is TRBV28, the J gene TRBJ1-6; D unresolved. In nucleotides, the CDR3 is TGTGCCAGCAGTTTAACCGAAAGGGTCAATTCACCCCTCCACTTT. It encodes CASSLTERVNSPLHF.